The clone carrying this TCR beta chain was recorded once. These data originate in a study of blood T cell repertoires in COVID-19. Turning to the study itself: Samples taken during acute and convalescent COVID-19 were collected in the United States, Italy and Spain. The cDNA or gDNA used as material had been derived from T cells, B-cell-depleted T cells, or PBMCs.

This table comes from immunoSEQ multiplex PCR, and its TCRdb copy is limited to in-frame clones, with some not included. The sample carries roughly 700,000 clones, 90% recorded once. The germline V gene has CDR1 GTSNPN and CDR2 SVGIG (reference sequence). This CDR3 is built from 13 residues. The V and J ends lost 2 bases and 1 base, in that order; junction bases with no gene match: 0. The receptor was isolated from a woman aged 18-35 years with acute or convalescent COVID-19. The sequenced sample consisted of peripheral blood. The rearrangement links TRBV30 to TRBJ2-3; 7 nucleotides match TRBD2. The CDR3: CAWSRGGTDTQYF. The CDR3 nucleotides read TGTGCCTGGAGTCGGGGGGGCACAGATACGCAGTATTTT.